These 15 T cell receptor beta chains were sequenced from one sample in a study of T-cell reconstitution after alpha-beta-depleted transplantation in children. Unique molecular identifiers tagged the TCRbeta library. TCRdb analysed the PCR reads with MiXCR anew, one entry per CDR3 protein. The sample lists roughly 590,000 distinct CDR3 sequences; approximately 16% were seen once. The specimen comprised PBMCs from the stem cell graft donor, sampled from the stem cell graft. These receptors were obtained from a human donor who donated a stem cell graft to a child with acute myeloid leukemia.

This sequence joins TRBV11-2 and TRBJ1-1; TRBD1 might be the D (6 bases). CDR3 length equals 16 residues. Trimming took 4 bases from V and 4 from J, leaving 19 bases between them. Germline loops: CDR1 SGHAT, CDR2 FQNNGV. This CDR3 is CASSSNRGGQGTEAFF. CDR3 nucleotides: TGTGCCAGCAGCTCCAACAGAGGGGGGCAGGGCACTGAAGCTTTCTTT.

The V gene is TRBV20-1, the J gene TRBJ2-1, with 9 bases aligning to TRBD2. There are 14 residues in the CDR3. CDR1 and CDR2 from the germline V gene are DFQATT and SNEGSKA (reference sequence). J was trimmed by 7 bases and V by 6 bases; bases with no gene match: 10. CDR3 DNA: TGCAGTGCCAAGGGGCGGGGGGGGCTAAATGAGCAGTTCTTC. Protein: CSAKGRGGLNEQFF.

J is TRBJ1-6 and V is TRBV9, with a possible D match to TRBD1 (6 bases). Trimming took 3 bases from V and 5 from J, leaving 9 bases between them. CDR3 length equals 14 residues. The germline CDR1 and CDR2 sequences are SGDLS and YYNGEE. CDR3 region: CASSEGDHNSPLHF. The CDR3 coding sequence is TGTGCCAGCAGCGAGGGGGACCATAATTCACCCCTCCACTTT.

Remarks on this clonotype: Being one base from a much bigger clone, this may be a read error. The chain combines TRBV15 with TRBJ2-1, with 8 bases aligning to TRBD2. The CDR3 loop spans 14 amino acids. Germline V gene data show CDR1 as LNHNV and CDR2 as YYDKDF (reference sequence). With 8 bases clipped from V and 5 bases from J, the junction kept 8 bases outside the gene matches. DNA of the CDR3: TGTGCCACCTCCCGGGGGGGCGTCAACAATGAGCAGTTCTTC. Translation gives CATSRGGVNNEQFF.

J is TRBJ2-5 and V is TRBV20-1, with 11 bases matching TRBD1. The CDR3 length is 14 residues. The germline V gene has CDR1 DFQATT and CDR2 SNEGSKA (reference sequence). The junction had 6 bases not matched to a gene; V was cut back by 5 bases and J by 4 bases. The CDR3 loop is CSAQPGQGGETQYF. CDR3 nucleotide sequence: TGCAGTGCTCAGCCGGGACAGGGGGGAGAGACCCAGTACTTC.

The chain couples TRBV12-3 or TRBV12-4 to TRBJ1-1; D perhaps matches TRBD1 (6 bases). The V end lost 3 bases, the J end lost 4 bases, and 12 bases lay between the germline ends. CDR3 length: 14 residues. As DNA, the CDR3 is TGTGCCAGCAGTTTTCGGGGGCTCGGCACTGAAGCTTTCTTT. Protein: CASSFRGLGTEAFF.

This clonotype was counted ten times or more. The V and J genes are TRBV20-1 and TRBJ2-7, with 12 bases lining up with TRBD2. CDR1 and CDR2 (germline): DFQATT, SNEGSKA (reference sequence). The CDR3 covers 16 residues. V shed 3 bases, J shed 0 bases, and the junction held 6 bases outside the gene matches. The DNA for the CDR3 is TGCAGTGCTAGTACTAGCGGGGGGCCCAGCTCCTACGAGCAGTACGTC. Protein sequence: CSASTSGGPSSYEQYV.

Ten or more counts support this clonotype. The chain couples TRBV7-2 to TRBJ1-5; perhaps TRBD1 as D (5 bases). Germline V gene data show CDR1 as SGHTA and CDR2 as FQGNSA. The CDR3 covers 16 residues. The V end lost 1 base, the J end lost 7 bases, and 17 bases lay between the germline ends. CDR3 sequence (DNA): TGTGCCAGCAGCTTAGACTTCAGGGTAAGCGGCCAGCCCCAGCATTTT. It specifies CASSLDFRVSGQPQHF.

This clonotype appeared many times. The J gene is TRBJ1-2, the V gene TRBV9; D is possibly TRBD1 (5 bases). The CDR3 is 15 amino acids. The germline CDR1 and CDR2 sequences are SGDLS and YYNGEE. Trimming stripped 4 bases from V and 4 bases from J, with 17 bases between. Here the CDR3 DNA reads TGTGCCAGCAGCCGCGAGGGTTCAGGGATCTATGGCTACACCTTC. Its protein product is CASSREGSGIYGYTF.

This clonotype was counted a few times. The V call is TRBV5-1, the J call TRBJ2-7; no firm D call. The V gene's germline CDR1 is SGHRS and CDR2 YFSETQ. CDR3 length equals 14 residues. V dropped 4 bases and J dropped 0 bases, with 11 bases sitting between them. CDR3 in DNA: TGCGCCAGCAGCCCTAATTACAACTCCTACGAGCAGTACTTC. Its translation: CASSPNYNSYEQYF.

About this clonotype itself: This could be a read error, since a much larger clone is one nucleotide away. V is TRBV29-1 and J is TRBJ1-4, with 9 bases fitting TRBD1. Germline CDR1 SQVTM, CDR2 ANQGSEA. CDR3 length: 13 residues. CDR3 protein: CSGNRGRGERLFF. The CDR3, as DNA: TGCAGCGGGAACAGGGGGCGCGGTGAAAGACTGTTTTTT.

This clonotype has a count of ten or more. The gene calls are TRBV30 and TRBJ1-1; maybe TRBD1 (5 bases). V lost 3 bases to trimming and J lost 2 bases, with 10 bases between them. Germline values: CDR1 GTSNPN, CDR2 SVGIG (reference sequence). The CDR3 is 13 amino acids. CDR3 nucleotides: TGTGCCTGGAGGGTGGACATTAACACTGAAGCTTTCTTT. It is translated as CAWRVDINTEAFF. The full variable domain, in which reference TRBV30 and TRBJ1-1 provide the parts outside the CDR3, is SQTIHQWPATLVQPVGSPLSLECTVEGTSNPNLYWYRQAAGRGLQLLFYSVGIGQISSEVPQNLSASRPQDRQFILSSKKLLLSDSGFYLCAWRVDINTEAFFGQGTRLTVV.

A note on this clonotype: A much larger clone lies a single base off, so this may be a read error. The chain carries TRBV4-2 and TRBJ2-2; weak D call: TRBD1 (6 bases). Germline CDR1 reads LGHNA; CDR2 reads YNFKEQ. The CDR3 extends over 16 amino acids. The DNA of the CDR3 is TGTGCCAGCAGCCAAGTTGGGGGCAGCCTGACCGGGGACCTGTTTTTT. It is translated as CASSQVGGSLTGDLFF.

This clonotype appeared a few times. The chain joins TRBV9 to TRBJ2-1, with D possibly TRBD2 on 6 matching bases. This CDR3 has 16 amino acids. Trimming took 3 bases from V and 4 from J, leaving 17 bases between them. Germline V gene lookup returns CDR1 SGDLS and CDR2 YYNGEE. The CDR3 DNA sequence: TGTGCCAGCAGCGGGCCCGGGACTGGGGCTTACAATGAGCAGTTCTTC. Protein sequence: CASSGPGTGAYNEQFF.

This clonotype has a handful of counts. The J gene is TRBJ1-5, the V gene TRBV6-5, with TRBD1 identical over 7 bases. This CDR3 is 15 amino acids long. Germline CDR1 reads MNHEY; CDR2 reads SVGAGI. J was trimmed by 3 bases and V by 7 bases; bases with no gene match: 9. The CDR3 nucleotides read TGTGCCAGCAAGGGGGCAGTTCCCACCAATCAGCCCCAGCATTTT. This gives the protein CASKGAVPTNQPQHF.